A single sample gave rise to the 8 T cell receptor beta chains below, sequenced in a study of metastatic and nonmetastatic thyroid tumors. TCRdb reassembled clones from the PCR reads with MiXCR. In the table there are 6,500 to 8,000 clones, around 28% of which are singletons. Every patient was untreated before thyroid surgery. What was sequenced was tumor tissue. Every receptor here comes from a male donor with papillary thyroid cancer or a benign thyroid nodule (not recorded which). Some clones in this sample may be carry-over from other donors' samples.

This clone was seen at least ten times. The CDR3 here is CASSLAGGKNTEAFF. CDR3 bases: TGTGCCAGCAGCTTGGCCGGGGGTAAGAACACTGAAGCTTTCTTT. The chain couples TRBV5-6 to TRBJ1-1; D might be TRBD1 (5 bases). The CDR3 runs to 15 residues. The V end lost 0 bases, the J end lost 1 base, and 10 bases lay between the germline ends. Germline CDR1 and CDR2: SGHDT and YYEEEE.

The chain links TRBV3-1 to TRBJ2-7, with D tentatively TRBD2 (6 bases). The CDR3 length is 15 residues. Trimming shortened V by 1 base and J by 6 bases, and 16 bases separated the two germline ends. Germline CDR1 is LGHDT and CDR2 is YNNKEL (reference sequence). The DNA of the CDR3 is TGTGCCAGCAGCCAAGTATCAGCGGGCTCTGGCGAGCAGTACTTC. It specifies CASSQVSAGSGEQYF.

This clone was observed a handful of times. J is TRBJ2-1 and V is TRBV19; unclear D gene. The V gene's germline CDR1 is LNHDA and CDR2 SQIVND (reference sequence). Trimming took 10 bases from V and 7 from J, leaving 8 bases between them. This CDR3 comprises 10 residues. CDR3 loop: CAIKGNEQFF. CDR3 bases: TGTGCCATTAAAGGGAATGAGCAGTTCTTC.

This chain joins TRBV5-1 and TRBJ1-5; D is perhaps TRBD1 (5 bases). There are 14 residues in the CDR3. Germline CDR1 reads SGHRS; CDR2 reads YFSETQ. V shed 3 bases and J shed 2 bases, with 9 bases lying between them. CDR3 bases: TGCGCCAGCAGCTCCCCACAGGGCAATCAGCCCCAGCATTTT. This sequence encodes CASSSPQGNQPQHF.

This clone has just a few counts. The rearrangement uses TRBV12-3 or TRBV12-4 and TRBJ2-3; D might be TRBD1 (6 bases). CDR3 length: 14 amino acids. V dropped 6 bases and J dropped 0 bases, with 10 bases sitting between them. CDR3 in amino acids: CASRTGSSTDTQYF. The CDR3 DNA reads as TGTGCCAGCAGGACAGGTAGCAGCACAGATACGCAGTATTTT.

This clone was recorded a few times. This rearrangement joins TRBV20-1 to TRBJ2-7; D not resolved. The CDR3 has 12 amino acids. The germline V gene has CDR1 DFQATT and CDR2 SNEGSKA (reference sequence). V lost 6 bases and J 5 bases, leaving 14 bases between the germline ends. This CDR3 reads CSAPLTRDEQYF. CDR3 bases: TGCAGTGCGCCCCTTACCCGGGACGAGCAGTACTTC.

The CDR3 sequence is CASKVGGTYEQYF. CDR3 DNA: TGCGCCAGCAAAGTTGGGGGGACCTACGAGCAGTACTTC. V usage is TRBV5-1 and J usage is TRBJ2-7, with D possibly TRBD2 on 6 matching bases. The ends were cut back, 6 bases at V and 2 bases at J, with 12 bases in the middle. This CDR3 has 13 amino acids. The germline V gene has CDR1 SGHRS and CDR2 YFSETQ.

The chain uses TRBV12-5 and TRBJ2-5; TRBD2 aligns across 13 bases. The J segment lost 1 base and the V segment lost 4 bases, leaving 15 bases of the junction unmatched. Germline lookup yields CDR1 LGHNT and CDR2 FRNRAP. The CDR3 is 20 residues long. DNA of the CDR3: TGTGCTAGTGGTTCCCATTGGACTAGCGGGAGCCGGGTGCCCCAAGAGACCCAGTACTTC. It translates to CASGSHWTSGSRVPQETQYF.